This TCR beta chain originates from a study of cytomegalovirus exposure and HLA in healthy donors. This PCR relied on a set of 60 Vbeta primers and 13 Jbeta primers. The repertoire was sequenced with immunoSEQ multiplex PCR; TCRdb's copy has only in-frame clones and lacks some. This table holds 140,000 to 150,000 clones, 8.5% to 10% found once. This clone was observed a handful of times. Germline V gene lookup returns CDR1 ENHRY and CDR2 SYGVKD. V dropped 7 bases and J dropped 6 bases, with 16 bases sitting between them. This CDR3 comprises 13 residues. The origin of this receptor is a man in his fifties or sixties in good health and CMV-seronegative. This chain links TRBV10-3 with TRBJ2-7, with a possible D match to TRBD1 (6 bases). Sequenced sample: PBMCs. The CDR3 bases are TGTGCCATCAAGGGCCAGGGGCCCAGCGAGCAGTACTTC. Its translation: CAIKGQGPSEQYF.